These 24 T cell receptor beta chains originate from one sample sequenced in a study of PD-1 blockade in classical Hodgkin lymphoma. Regarding time point: cycle 4 day 1 (C4D1), after less than 7 weeks of nivolumab. The patients all showed relapse after autologous stem cell transplantation, while their brentuximab vedotin exposure varied. The protocol was immunoSEQ multiplex PCR, while the TCRdb copy is restricted to in-frame clones and leaves out a portion. The data show about 46,000 clones, roughly 80% seen once. The sequenced sample was peripheral blood mononuclear cells (PBMCs), obtained before the fourth cycle of nivolumab. All receptors come from a human donor with classical Hodgkin lymphoma.

The V and J genes are TRBV2 and TRBJ2-7; no clear D. The V and J ends lost 6 bases and 0 bases respectively, with 6 bases between them. From germline, CDR1 is SNHLY and CDR2 FYNNEI. The CDR3 is 12 amino acids. This CDR3 reads CASSRTSYEQYF. The CDR3 coding sequence is TGTGCCAGCAGCCGTACCTCCTACGAGCAGTACTTC.

The chain is built from TRBV15 and TRBJ2-1; TRBD2 is a possible D gene (6 bases). The CDR3 covers 13 residues. Germline V gives CDR1 LNHNV, CDR2 YYDKDF (reference sequence). The V end was cut by 8 bases, the J end by 7 bases, with 15 bases between. CDR3 amino acids: CATGKPSANEQFF. In DNA, the CDR3 is TGTGCCACCGGAAAACCTAGCGCGAATGAGCAGTTCTTC.

This clone was recorded only once. CDR3 loop: CSGRSPTEAFF. The CDR3 nucleotides are TGCAGTGGGCGTTCCCCCACTGAAGCTTTCTTT. The rearrangement joins TRBV20-1 to TRBJ1-1; D unclear. The length of the CDR3 is 11 residues. Germline CDR1 and CDR2: DFQATT and SNEGSKA (reference sequence). V was shortened by 7 bases and J by 4 bases, with 10 bases between the two germline ends.

The chain recombines TRBV7-2 with TRBJ2-3; 10 bases line up with TRBD1. This CDR3 comprises 15 residues. The V gene end was trimmed by 6 bases and the J gene end by 5 bases; junction bases not matched to a gene: 8. The germline V gene encodes CDR1 SGHTA and CDR2 FQGNSA. DNA of the CDR3: TGTGCCAGCAGTCGGACAGGGGGTGCGGGAGATACGCAGTATTTT. This translates into CASSRTGGAGDTQYF.

This clone was detected only once. This chain uses TRBV4-3 with TRBJ2-1; TRBD2 is a possible D gene (5 bases). The V end lost 3 bases, the J end lost 6 bases, and 12 bases lay between the germline ends. The CDR3 covers 14 residues. CDR1 and CDR2 (germline): LGHNA, YSLEER. The CDR3 loop is CASSQQTAGNEQFF. The CDR3 DNA sequence: TGCGCCAGCAGCCAGCAGACGGCGGGCAATGAGCAGTTCTTC.

The chain is built from TRBV6-5 and TRBJ2-1; a weak D match, TRBD2 (5 bases). CDR3 length: 15 amino acids. V was pared by 5 bases and J by 4 bases, with 15 bases between. Germline lookup yields CDR1 MNHEY and CDR2 SVGAGI. The CDR3 is CASSPHEGEYNEQFF. CDR3 sequence (DNA): TGTGCCAGCAGTCCCCACGAGGGTGAATACAATGAGCAGTTCTTC.

The chain links TRBV27 to TRBJ2-1; TRBD1 matches at 9 bases. After removal of 2 bases from V and 14 bases from J, the junction contained 4 bases not matched to a gene. Germline V CDR1 and CDR2: MNHEY, SMNVEV (reference sequence). CDR3 length equals 12 residues. The CDR3 DNA sequence: TGTGCCAGCAGTTTAGGGGACAGGGTTAAGTTCTTC. This codes for CASSLGDRVKFF.

The chain recombines TRBV28 with TRBJ2-7; no firm D call. The CDR3 has 12 amino acids. Per the germline V gene, CDR1 is MDHEN and CDR2 is SYDVKM. The V end lost 7 bases, the J end lost 0 bases, and 7 bases lay between the germline ends. In nucleotides, the CDR3 is TGTGCCAGCATGAGATGCTCCTACGAGCAGTACTTC. It codes for CASMRCSYEQYF. Complete variable domain (other parts from reference TRBV28 and TRBJ2-7): DVKVTQSSRYLVKRTGEKVFLECVQDMDHENMFWYRQDPGLGLRLIYFSYDVKMKEKGDIPEGYSVSREKKERFSLILESASTNQTSMYLCASMRCSYEQYFGPGTRLTVT.

This clone was found once. The V call is TRBV28, the J call TRBJ2-7; D is undetermined. This CDR3 comprises 13 residues. With 10 bases removed from V and 2 bases from J, the gap between germline ends came to 15 bases. The germline V gene encodes CDR1 MDHEN and CDR2 SYDVKM. CDR3 sequence: CAIRRQAAYEQYF. The CDR3 region has the DNA TGTGCCATCCGTCGCCAGGCGGCCTACGAGCAGTACTTC.

This clone was found a few times. The rearrangement joins TRBV19 to TRBJ2-1; 7 bases match TRBD1. This CDR3 contains 16 residues. The germline gives CDR1 LNHDA, CDR2 SQIVND (reference sequence). J gave up 8 bases and V 5 bases, and 15 bases lay outside the gene matches. CDR3 loop: CASSSLSAQGIHEQFF. CDR3 nucleotides: TGTGCCAGTAGTTCCCTCTCGGCACAGGGGATCCATGAGCAGTTCTTC.

This chain connects TRBV7-9 to TRBJ1-1; D is perhaps TRBD1 (6 bases). This CDR3 has 13 residues. The V end was cut by 2 bases, the J end by 3 bases, with 7 bases between. The V gene's germline CDR1 is SEHNR and CDR2 FQNEAQ (reference sequence). In DNA form, the CDR3 reads TGTGCCAGCAGCTTACAGGGGTACACTGAAGCTTTCTTT. It translates to CASSLQGYTEAFF.

The chain is built from TRBV25-1 and TRBJ2-7; D possibly corresponds to TRBD1 (6 bases). The V end lost 10 bases, the J end lost 0 bases, and 19 bases lay between the germline ends. Germline V gene data show CDR1 as MGHDK and CDR2 as SYGVNS. This CDR3 spans 15 amino acids. The CDR3 DNA sequence: TGTGCCACCCAGGACAGCCGAGATAGCTCCTACGAGCAGTACTTC. Translating it yields CATQDSRDSSYEQYF.

The chain recombines TRBV5-1 with TRBJ2-5, with 13 bases fitting TRBD2. The V and J ends lost 2 bases and 5 bases, in that order; junction bases with no gene match: 6. The CDR3 loop spans 16 amino acids. In germline, CDR1 is SGHRS, CDR2 YFSETQ. The CDR3 spells CASSFWTSGSPETQYF. CDR3 bases: TGCGCCAGCAGCTTCTGGACTAGCGGGAGTCCCGAGACCCAGTACTTC.

The genes are TRBV11-2 and TRBJ2-4; a weak D match, TRBD1 (5 bases). The CDR3 consists of 14 residues. Trimming took off 4 bases at V and 3 bases at J, with 10 bases between the two ends. Germline-derived CDR1 and CDR2 are SGHAT and FQNNGV. CDR3 nucleotides: TGTGCCAGCAGCTCAGGGTCGGGCAAAAACATTCAGTACTTC. It specifies CASSSGSGKNIQYF. Looking up the rest from reference TRBV11-2 and TRBJ2-4 gives the full variable domain: EAGVAQSPRYKIIEKRQSVAFWCNPISGHATLYWYQQILGQGPKLLIQFQNNGVVDDSQLPKDRFSAERLKGVDSTLKIQPAKLEDSAVYLCASSSGSGKNIQYFGAGTRLSVL.

This clone is a singleton in its sample. The chain uses TRBV2 and TRBJ2-3, with D possibly matching TRBD1 (6 bases). CDR1 and CDR2 from the germline V gene are SNHLY and FYNNEI. This CDR3 region has 15 residues. Trimming removed 4 bases at V and 2 bases at J, with 13 bases between. The CDR3 here is CASSADRFPTDTQYF. The CDR3 DNA sequence: TGTGCCAGCAGTGCCGACAGGTTCCCCACAGATACGCAGTATTTT.

This clone was seen a few times. The chain joins TRBV25-1 to TRBJ1-1, with TRBD1 matching 9 bases. The junction had 4 bases not matched to a gene; V was cut back by 1 base and J by 7 bases. The CDR3 runs 14 residues. Germline values: CDR1 MGHDK, CDR2 SYGVNS. The CDR3 is CASSESGQGFEAFF. The CDR3 nucleotides are TGTGCCAGCAGTGAATCCGGACAGGGGTTTGAAGCTTTCTTT. Combining the CDR3 with reference TRBV25-1 and TRBJ1-1 gives the whole variable domain EADIYQTPRYLVIGTGKKITLECSQTMGHDKMYWYQQDPGMELHLIHYSYGVNSTEKGDLSSESTVSRIRTEHFPLTLESARPSHTSQYLCASSESGQGFEAFFGQGTRLTVV.

This rearrangement joins TRBV5-4 to TRBJ1-4; D might be TRBD1 (5 bases). V was clipped by 6 bases and J by 3 bases, with 12 bases between them. The CDR3 sequence is 14 residues long. The V gene's germline CDR1 is SGHNT and CDR2 YYREEE (reference sequence). This chain's CDR3 is CASTLDSSNEKLFF. The DNA for the CDR3 is TGTGCCAGCACCTTAGACAGCTCTAATGAAAAACTGTTTTTT.

This chain joins TRBV6-6 and TRBJ1-1; D is unresolved. V lost 4 bases to trimming and J lost 1 base, with 7 bases between them. The CDR3 length is 13 residues. CDR1 is MNHNY, CDR2 SVGAGI, per germline (reference sequence). The CDR3 is CASSSVQNTEAFF. The CDR3 DNA is TGTGCCAGCAGTTCTGTACAGAACACTGAAGCTTTCTTT.

This clone was detected only once. This chain's CDR3 is CASSLGLETAYEQYF. The CDR3 DNA follows: TGTGCCAGCAGTTTGGGACTAGAGACGGCCTACGAGCAGTACTTC. This chain connects TRBV28 to TRBJ2-7; 8 nucleotides match TRBD2. Germline loops: CDR1 MDHEN, CDR2 SYDVKM. The CDR3 has 15 amino acids. With 3 bases clipped from V and 2 bases from J, the junction kept 6 bases outside the gene matches.

The chain links TRBV27 to TRBJ2-1, with D unclear. Looked up from germline, CDR1 is MNHEY and CDR2 is SMNVEV (reference sequence). The CDR3 has 15 amino acids. V was trimmed by 6 bases and J by 0 bases, leaving 12 bases between them. CDR3 DNA: TGTGCCAGCAGGGGAACAGTCCTCTCCTACAATGAGCAGTTCTTC. It encodes CASRGTVLSYNEQFF.

J is TRBJ1-6 and V is TRBV4-1; 8 bases fit TRBD1. Per the germline V gene, CDR1 is MGHRA and CDR2 is YSYEKL. V lost 1 base and J lost 10; bases outside the gene matches: 6. This CDR3 has 15 amino acids. CDR3 sequence: CASSQAGGLISPLHF. The CDR3 DNA reads as TGCGCCAGCAGCCAAGCAGGGGGCCTGATCTCACCCCTCCACTTT.

This rearrangement joins TRBV11-2 to TRBJ2-3, with 12 bases identical to TRBD2. CDR1 and CDR2 from the germline V gene are SGHAT and FQNNGV. This CDR3 has 18 residues. Trimming cost V 3 bases and J 1 base; bases outside gene matches: 8. The CDR3 loop is CASSFGLAGTGGTDTQYF. The CDR3 nucleotides read TGTGCCAGCAGCTTTGGACTAGCGGGGACGGGGGGCACAGATACGCAGTATTTT. Using reference TRBV11-2 and TRBJ2-3 for the parts outside the CDR3, the full variable domain is EAGVAQSPRYKIIEKRQSVAFWCNPISGHATLYWYQQILGQGPKLLIQFQNNGVVDDSQLPKDRFSAERLKGVDSTLKIQPAKLEDSAVYLCASSFGLAGTGGTDTQYFGPGTRLTVL.

The chain links TRBV6-6 to TRBJ2-2, with 9 bases matching TRBD1. From germline, CDR1 is MNHNY and CDR2 SVGAGI (reference sequence). V trimming: 4 bases; J trimming: 4 bases; junction bases outside the gene matches: 4. This CDR3 has 15 residues. CDR3 bases: TGTGCCAGCAGTTGGCCGGGACAGGGCACCGGGGAGCTGTTTTTT. Residues: CASSWPGQGTGELFF.

The rearrangement links TRBV27 to TRBJ2-2, with D perhaps matching TRBD2 (7 bases). The CDR3 contains 15 residues. Trimming removed 1 base from V and 6 bases from J, with 12 bases in between. Per the germline V gene, CDR1 is MNHEY and CDR2 is SMNVEV (reference sequence). CDR3 coding DNA: TGTGCCAGCAGTTTATTGGGAGGGGGTGCCGGGGAGCTGTTTTTT. Amino acids: CASSLLGGGAGELFF.